Below, 10 T cell receptor beta chains from the same sample are listed, as sequenced in a study of blood T cell repertoires in COVID-19. TCRdb's copy holds only in-frame clones and misses some; the assay was immunoSEQ multiplex PCR. The sample has fewer than 80,000 clones, 70% to 80% seen once; the top ten hold approximately 5%. The specimen was peripheral blood. The source is a woman at least 80 years old with active or convalescent COVID-19.

The chain uses TRBV5-1 and TRBJ2-1; the match to TRBD2 covers 8 bases. With 2 bases clipped from V and 0 bases from J, the junction kept 4 bases outside the gene matches. CDR3 length: 16 amino acids. Germline V gene sequence: CDR1 SGHRS, CDR2 YFSETQ. The CDR3 spells CASSLTSGFSYNEQFF. The CDR3 DNA is TGCGCCAGCAGCTTAACTAGCGGATTCTCCTACAATGAGCAGTTCTTC.

The CDR3 DNA is TGTGCCAGCAGTTACTCACTAGGCGACTCACTCGTGCAAAAAGAGACCCAGTACTTC. This encodes CASSYSLGDSLVQKETQYF. V is TRBV6-2 or TRBV6-3 and J is TRBJ2-5; TRBD2 might be the D (5 bases). Trimming shortened V by 0 bases and J by 3 bases, and 23 bases separated the two germline ends. Germline CDR1 is MNHEY and CDR2 is SVGEGT. The CDR3 is 19 residues long.

The V gene is TRBV6-5, the J gene TRBJ1-4; TRBD1 might be the D (5 bases). This CDR3 spans 15 amino acids. V lost 5 bases to trimming and J lost 4 bases, with 14 bases between them. CDR1 is MNHEY, CDR2 SVGAGI, per germline. CDR3 DNA sequence: TGTGCCAGCAGTAATGCAGGGATCCGTAATGAAAAACTGTTTTTT. Translating it yields CASSNAGIRNEKLFF.

The chain recombines TRBV4-1 with TRBJ1-4; 7 bases fit TRBD1. Germline-derived CDR1 and CDR2 are MGHRA and YSYEKL. The CDR3 has 16 residues. V was pared by 8 bases and J by 0 bases, with 9 bases of the junction left unmatched. CDR3 sequence reads: CASSPPQGATNEKLFF. In nucleotides, the CDR3 is TGCGCCAGCTCGCCACCCCAGGGGGCAACTAATGAAAAACTGTTTTTT.

The rearrangement links TRBV4-2 to TRBJ2-1, with 9 bases aligning to TRBD2. This CDR3 is built from 19 residues. Trimming removed 0 bases from V and 9 bases from J; junction bases left unmatched: 18. The V gene's germline CDR1 is LGHNA and CDR2 YNFKEQ. The CDR3 here is CASSQELPYVAGEVSEQFF. In nucleotides, the CDR3 is TGTGCCAGCAGCCAAGAGTTGCCTTATGTAGCGGGAGAGGTCAGTGAGCAGTTCTTC.

The chain employs TRBV27 and TRBJ2-7; TRBD1 might be the D (7 bases). The CDR3 consists of 14 residues. V was cut by 0 bases and J by 8 bases, with 14 bases left in between. The germline CDR1 and CDR2 sequences are MNHEY and SMNVEV (reference sequence). The CDR3, as DNA: TGTGCCAGCAGTTTATCCGTCCAGGGGGGCCAGCAGTACTTC. Translating it yields CASSLSVQGGQQYF.

This clone is a singleton in its sample. This chain links TRBV3-1 (or the pseudogene TRBV3-2) with TRBJ1-4; 7 bases agree with TRBD1. Trimming at V came to 3 bases and at J to 6 bases, leaving 13 bases not matched to a gene. Per germline, CDR1 LGHDT and CDR2 YNNKEL (reference sequence). The CDR3 length is 17 residues. CDR3 residues: CASSHAPGGTEDEKLFF. The CDR3, as DNA: TGTGCCAGCAGCCACGCGCCCGGTGGGACAGAAGATGAAAAACTGTTTTTT.

This chain joins TRBV11-1 and TRBJ2-3, with 7 nucleotides matching TRBD2. Germline CDR1 is SGHAT and CDR2 is FQDESV (reference sequence). V gave up 1 base and J gave up 1 base; unmatched junction bases: 2. This CDR3 comprises 15 residues. The CDR3 DNA sequence: TGTGCCAGCAGCTTAGAGGGACTACGCACAGATACGCAGTATTTT. Translating gives CASSLEGLRTDTQYF. Variable domain in full (rest from reference TRBV11-1 and TRBJ2-3): EAEVAQSPRYKITEKSQAVAFWCDPISGHATLYWYRQILGQGPELLVQFQDESVVDDSQLPKDRFSAERLKGVDSTLKIQPAELGDSAMYLCASSLEGLRTDTQYFGPGTRLTVL.

V gene TRBV11-2 combines with J gene TRBJ2-7, with 8 nucleotides matching TRBD1. CDR1 SGHAT and CDR2 FQNNGV come from the germline V gene. Losses at the gene ends were 3 bases for V and 4 bases for J; bases not matched to a gene: 5. This CDR3 comprises 14 residues. DNA of the CDR3: TGTGCCAGCAGCTTCCGGGACAGGACTTACGAGCAGTACTTC. Translated: CASSFRDRTYEQYF.

The chain has TRBV7-8 and TRBJ2-2; no firm D call. CDR3 size: 15 residues. V dropped 1 base and J dropped 1 base, with 7 bases sitting between them. Looked up from germline, CDR1 is SGHVS and CDR2 is FQNEAQ. Written as DNA, the CDR3 is TGTGCCAGCAGCTTAGAACCAGGGAACACCGGGGAGCTGTTTTTT. Its protein is CASSLEPGNTGELFF.